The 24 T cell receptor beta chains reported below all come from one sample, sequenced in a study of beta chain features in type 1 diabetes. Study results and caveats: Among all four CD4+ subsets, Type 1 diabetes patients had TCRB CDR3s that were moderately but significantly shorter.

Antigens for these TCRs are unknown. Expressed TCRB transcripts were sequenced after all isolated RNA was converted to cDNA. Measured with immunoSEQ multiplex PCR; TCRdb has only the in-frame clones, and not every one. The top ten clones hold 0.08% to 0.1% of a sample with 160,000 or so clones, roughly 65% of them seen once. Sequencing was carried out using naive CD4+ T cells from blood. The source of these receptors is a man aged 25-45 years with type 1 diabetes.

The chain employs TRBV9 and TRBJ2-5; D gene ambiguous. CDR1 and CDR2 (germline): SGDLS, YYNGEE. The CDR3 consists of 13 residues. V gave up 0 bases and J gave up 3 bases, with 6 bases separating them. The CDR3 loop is CASSVVGEETQYF. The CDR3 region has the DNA TGTGCCAGCAGCGTAGTGGGTGAAGAGACCCAGTACTTC.

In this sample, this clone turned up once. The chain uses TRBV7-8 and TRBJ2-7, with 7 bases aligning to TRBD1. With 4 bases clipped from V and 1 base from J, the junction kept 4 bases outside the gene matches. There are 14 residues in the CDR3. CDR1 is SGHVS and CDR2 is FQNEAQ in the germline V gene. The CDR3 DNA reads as TGTGCCAGCAGCTCGGACAGGACTTCCTACGAGCAGTACTTC. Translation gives CASSSDRTSYEQYF.

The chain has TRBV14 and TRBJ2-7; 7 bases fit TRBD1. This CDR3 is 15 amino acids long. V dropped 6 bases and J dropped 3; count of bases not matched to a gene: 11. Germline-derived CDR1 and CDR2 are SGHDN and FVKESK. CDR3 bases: TGTGCCAGCAGTCAACCTAGGACAGGCGGCTACGAGCAGTACTTC. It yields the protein CASSQPRTGGYEQYF. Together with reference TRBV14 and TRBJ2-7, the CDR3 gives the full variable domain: EAGVTQFPSHSVIEKGQTVTLRCDPISGHDNLYWYRRVMGKEIKFLLHFVKESKQDESGMPNNRFLAERTGGTYSTLKVQPAELEDSGVYFCASSQPRTGGYEQYFGPGTRLTVT.

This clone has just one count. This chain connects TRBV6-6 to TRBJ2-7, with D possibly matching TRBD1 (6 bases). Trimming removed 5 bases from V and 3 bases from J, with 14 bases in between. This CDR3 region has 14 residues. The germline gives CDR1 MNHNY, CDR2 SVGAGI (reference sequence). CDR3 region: CASSVWTASYEQYF. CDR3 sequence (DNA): TGTGCCAGCAGTGTTTGGACAGCGAGCTACGAGCAGTACTTC.

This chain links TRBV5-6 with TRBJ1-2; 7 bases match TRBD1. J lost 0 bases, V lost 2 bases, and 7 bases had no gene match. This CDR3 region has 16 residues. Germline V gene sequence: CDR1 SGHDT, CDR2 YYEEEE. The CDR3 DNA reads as TGTGCCAGCAGCTTAACCGGGACAGCCACTAACTATGGCTACACCTTC. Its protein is CASSLTGTATNYGYTF.

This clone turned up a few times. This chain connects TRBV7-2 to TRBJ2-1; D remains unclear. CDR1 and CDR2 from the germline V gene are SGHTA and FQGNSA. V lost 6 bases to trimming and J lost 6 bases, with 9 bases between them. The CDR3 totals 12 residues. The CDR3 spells CASRENLNEQFF. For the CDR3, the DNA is TGTGCCAGCAGAGAAAATCTCAATGAGCAGTTCTTC.

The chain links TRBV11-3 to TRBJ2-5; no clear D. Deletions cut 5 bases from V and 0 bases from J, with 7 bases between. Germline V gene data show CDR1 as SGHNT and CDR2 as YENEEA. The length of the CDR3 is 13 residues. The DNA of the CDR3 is TGTGCCAGCAGCAGAGAGTACCAAGAGACCCAGTACTTC. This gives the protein CASSREYQETQYF.

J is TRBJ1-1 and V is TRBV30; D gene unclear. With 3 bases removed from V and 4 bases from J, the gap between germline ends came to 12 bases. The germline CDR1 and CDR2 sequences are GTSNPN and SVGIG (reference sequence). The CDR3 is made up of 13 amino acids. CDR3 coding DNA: TGTGCCTGGAGAAAAAGGTTGGGCACTGAAGCTTTCTTT. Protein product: CAWRKRLGTEAFF.

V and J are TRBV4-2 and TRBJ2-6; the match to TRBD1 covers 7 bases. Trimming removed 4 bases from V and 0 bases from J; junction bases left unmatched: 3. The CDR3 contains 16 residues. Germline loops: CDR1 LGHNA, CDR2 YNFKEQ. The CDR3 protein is CASSRDRFSGANVLTF. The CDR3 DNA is TGTGCCAGCAGCCGGGACAGATTCTCTGGGGCCAACGTCCTGACTTTC.

CDR3 nucleotide sequence: TGTGCCAGCAGCGCTAACCCTGGACGTAGCTACACCTTC. The encoded protein is CASSANPGRSYTF. V usage is TRBV7-8 and J usage is TRBJ1-2; D not certain. This CDR3 has 13 amino acids. The germline V and J ends were trimmed by 5 bases and 9 bases, with 16 bases remaining between them. Germline loops: CDR1 SGHVS, CDR2 FQNEAQ.

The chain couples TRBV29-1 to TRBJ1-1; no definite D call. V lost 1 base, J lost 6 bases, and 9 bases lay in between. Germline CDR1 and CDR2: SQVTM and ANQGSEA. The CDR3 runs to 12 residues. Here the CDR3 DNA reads TGCAGCGTTGAAGCTCTCACCGCTGAAGCTTTCTTT. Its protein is CSVEALTAEAFF.

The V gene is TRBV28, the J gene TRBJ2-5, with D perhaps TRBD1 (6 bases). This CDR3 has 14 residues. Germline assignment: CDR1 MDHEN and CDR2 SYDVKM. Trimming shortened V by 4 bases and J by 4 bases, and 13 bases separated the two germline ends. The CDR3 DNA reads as TGTGCCAGCAGTTCCCAGGGGACCGGAGAGACCCAGTACTTC. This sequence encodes CASSSQGTGETQYF.

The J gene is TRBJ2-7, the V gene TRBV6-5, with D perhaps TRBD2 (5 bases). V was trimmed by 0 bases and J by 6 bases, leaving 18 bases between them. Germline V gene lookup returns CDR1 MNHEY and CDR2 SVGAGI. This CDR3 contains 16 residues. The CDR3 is CASSYSGRAGSSEQYF. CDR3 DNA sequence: TGTGCCAGCAGTTACTCGGGAAGGGCTGGGAGTTCCGAGCAGTACTTC.

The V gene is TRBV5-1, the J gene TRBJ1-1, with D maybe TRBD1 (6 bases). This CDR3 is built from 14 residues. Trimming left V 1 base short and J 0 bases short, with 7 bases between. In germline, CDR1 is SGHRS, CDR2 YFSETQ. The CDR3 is CASSLQGMNTEAFF. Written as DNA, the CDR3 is TGCGCCAGCAGCTTGCAGGGGATGAACACTGAAGCTTTCTTT.

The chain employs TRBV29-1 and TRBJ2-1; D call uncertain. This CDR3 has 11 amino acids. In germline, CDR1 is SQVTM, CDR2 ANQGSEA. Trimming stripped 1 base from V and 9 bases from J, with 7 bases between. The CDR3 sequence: CSVEGGGEQFF. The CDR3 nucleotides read TGCAGCGTTGAAGGCGGCGGTGAGCAGTTCTTC.

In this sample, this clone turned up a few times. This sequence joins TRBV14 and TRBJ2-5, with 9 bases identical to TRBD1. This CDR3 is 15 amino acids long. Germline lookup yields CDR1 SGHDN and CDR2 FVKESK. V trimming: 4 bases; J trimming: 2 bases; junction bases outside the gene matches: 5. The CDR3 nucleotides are TGTGCCAGCAGCCGGGACAGGGTCCAACAAGAGACCCAGTACTTC. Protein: CASSRDRVQQETQYF. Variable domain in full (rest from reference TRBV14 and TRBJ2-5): EAGVTQFPSHSVIEKGQTVTLRCDPISGHDNLYWYRRVMGKEIKFLLHFVKESKQDESGMPNNRFLAERTGGTYSTLKVQPAELEDSGVYFCASSRDRVQQETQYFGPGTRLLVL.

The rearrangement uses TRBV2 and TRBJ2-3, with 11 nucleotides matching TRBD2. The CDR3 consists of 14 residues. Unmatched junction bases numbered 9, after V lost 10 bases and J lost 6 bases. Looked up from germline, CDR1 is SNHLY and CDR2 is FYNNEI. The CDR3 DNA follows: TGTGCCACCCGAACTAGCGGGGGAACGGATACGCAGTATTTT. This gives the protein CATRTSGGTDTQYF.

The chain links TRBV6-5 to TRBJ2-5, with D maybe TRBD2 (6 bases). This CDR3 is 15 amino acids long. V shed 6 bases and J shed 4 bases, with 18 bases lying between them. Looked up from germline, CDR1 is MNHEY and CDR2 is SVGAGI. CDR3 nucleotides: TGTGCCAGCAGCTATCGTAGCGGATGGGGAGAGACCCAGTACTTC. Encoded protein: CASSYRSGWGETQYF.

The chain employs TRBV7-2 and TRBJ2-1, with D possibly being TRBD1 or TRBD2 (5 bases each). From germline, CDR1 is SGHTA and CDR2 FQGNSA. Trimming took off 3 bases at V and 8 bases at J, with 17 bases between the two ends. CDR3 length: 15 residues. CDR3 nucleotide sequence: TGTGCCAGCAGCTTTAGCAAACCGGTGGGGGATGAGCAGTTCTTC. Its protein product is CASSFSKPVGDEQFF.

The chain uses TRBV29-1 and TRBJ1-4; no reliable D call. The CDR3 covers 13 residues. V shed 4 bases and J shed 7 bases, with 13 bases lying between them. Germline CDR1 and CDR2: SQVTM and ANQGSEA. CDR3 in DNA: TGCAGCGTTGGGCGGGGTGGCAGTGAAAAACTGTTTTTT. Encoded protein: CSVGRGGSEKLFF.

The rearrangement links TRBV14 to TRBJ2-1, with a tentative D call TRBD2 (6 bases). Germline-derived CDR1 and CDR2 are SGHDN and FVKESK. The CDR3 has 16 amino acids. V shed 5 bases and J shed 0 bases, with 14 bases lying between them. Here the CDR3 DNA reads TGTGCCAGCAGCAGATGGGGGGACCCCTCCTACAATGAGCAGTTCTTC. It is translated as CASSRWGDPSYNEQFF.

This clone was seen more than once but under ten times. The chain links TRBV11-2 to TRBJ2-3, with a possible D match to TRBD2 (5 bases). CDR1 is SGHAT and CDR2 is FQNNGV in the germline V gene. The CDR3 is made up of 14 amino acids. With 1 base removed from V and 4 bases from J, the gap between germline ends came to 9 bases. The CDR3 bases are TGTGCCAGCAGCTTAGGGATCGGGGCAGATACGCAGTATTTT. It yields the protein CASSLGIGADTQYF. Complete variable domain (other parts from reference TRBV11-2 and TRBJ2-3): EAGVAQSPRYKIIEKRQSVAFWCNPISGHATLYWYQQILGQGPKLLIQFQNNGVVDDSQLPKDRFSAERLKGVDSTLKIQPAKLEDSAVYLCASSLGIGADTQYFGPGTRLTVL.

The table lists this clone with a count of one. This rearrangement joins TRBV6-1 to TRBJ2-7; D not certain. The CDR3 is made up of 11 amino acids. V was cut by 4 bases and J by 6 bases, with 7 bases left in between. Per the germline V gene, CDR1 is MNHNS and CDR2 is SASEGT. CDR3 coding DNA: TGTGCCAGCAGTGTACTGGTCGAGCAGTACTTC. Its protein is CASSVLVEQYF.

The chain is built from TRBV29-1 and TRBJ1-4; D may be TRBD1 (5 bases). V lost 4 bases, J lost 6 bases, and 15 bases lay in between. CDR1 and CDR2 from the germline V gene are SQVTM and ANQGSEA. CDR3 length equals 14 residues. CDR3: CSVVLDTGYEKLFF. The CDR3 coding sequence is TGCAGCGTTGTACTGGACACGGGCTATGAAAAACTGTTTTTT.